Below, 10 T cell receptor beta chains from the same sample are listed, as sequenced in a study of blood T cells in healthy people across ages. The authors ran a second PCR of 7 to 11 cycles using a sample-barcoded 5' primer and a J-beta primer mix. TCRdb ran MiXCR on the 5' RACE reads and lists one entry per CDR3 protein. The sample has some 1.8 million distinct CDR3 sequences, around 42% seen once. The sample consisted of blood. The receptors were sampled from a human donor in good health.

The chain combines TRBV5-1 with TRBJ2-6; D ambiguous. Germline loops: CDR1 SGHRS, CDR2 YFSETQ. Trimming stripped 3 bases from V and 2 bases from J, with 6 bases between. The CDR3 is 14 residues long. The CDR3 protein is CASSWMAGANVLTF. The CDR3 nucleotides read TGCGCCAGCAGCTGGATGGCTGGGGCCAACGTCCTGACTTTC.

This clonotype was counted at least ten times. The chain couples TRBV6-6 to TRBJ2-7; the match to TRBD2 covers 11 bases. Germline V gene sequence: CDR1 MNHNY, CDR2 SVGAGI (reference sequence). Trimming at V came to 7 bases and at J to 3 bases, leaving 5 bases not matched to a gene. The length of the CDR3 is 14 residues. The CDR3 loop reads CASNALAGVYEQYF. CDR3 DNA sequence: TGTGCCAGCAACGCACTAGCGGGGGTCTACGAGCAGTACTTC.

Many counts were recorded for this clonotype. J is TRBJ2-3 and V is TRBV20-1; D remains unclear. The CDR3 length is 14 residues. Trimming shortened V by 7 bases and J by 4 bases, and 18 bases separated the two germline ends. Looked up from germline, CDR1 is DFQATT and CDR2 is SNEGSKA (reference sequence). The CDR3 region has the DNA TGCAGTGGTCTTGGGGATAGAATAGCAGATACGCAGTATTTT. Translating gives CSGLGDRIADTQYF.

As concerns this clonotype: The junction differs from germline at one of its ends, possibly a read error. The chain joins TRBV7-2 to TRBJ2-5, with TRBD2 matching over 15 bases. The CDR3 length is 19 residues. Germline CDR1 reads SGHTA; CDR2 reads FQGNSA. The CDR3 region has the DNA TGTGCCTGCAGCTTAGTTTGGACTAGCGGGGGGGCTGTTGGAGAGACCCAGTACTTC. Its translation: CACSLVWTSGGAVGETQYF.

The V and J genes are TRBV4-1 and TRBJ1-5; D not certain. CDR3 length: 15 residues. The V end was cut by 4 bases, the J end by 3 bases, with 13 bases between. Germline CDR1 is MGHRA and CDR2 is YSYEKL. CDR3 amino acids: CASSLVHGPNQPQHF. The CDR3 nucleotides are TGCGCCAGCAGCCTCGTCCATGGCCCCAATCAGCCCCAGCATTTT.

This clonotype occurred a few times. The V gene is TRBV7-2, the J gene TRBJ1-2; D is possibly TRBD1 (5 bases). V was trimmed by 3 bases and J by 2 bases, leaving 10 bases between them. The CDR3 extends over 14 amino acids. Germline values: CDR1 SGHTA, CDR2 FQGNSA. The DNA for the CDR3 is TGTGCCAGCAGCTTGGCAGGGATGAACTATGGCTACACCTTC. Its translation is CASSLAGMNYGYTF. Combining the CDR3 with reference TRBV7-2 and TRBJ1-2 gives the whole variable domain GAGVSQSPSNKVTEKGKDVELRCDPISGHTALYWYRQSLGQGLEFLIYFQGNSAPDKSGLPSDRFSAERTGGSVSTLTIQRTQQEDSAVYLCASSLAGMNYGYTFGSGTRLTVV.

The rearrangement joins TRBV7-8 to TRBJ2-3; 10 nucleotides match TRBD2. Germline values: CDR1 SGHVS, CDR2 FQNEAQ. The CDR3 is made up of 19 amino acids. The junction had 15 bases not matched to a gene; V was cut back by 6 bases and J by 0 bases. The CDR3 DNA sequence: TGTGCCAGCAGATCGAGGCGGCTAGCGGGGGCCAATAGCACAGATACGCAGTATTTT. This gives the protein CASRSRRLAGANSTDTQYF.

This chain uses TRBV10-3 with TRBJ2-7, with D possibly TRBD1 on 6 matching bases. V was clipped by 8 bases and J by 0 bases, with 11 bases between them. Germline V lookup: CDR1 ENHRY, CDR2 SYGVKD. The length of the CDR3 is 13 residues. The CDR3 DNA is TGTGCCATCGCCCCGGACAGCTCCTACGAGCAGTACTTC. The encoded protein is CAIAPDSSYEQYF.

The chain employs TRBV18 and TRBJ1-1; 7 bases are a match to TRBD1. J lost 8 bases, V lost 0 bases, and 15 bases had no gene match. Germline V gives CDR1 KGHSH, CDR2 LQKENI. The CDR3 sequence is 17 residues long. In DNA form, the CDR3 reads TGTGCCAGCTCACCACCGGTTAATTCAGGGGGTTTTAAGGAAGCTTTCTTT. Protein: CASSPPVNSGGFKEAFF.

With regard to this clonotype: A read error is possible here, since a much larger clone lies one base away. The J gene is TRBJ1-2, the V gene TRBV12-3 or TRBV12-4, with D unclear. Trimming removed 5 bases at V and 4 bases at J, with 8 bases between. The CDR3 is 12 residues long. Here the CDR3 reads CASSTFPYGYTF. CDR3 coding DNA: TGTGCCAGCAGTACCTTTCCCTATGGCTACACCTTC.